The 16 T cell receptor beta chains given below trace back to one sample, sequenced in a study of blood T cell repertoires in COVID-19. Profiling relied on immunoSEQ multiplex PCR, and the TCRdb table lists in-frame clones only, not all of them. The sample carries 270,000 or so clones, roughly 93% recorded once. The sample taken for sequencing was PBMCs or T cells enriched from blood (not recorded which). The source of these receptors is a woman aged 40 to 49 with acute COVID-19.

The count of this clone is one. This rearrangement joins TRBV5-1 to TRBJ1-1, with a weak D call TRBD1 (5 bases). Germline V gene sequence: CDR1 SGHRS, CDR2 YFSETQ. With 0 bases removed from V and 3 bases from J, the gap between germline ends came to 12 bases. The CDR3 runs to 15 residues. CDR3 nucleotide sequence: TGCGCCAGCAGCTTGGAGGGGTCATCGGACACTGAAGCTTTCTTT. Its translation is CASSLEGSSDTEAFF.

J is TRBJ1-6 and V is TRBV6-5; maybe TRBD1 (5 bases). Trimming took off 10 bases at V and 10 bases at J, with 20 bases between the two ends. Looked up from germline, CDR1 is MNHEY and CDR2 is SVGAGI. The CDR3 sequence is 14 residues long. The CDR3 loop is CATKQEQGNSPLHF. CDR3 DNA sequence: TGTGCCACCAAACAGGAGCAGGGAAACTCACCCCTCCACTTT.

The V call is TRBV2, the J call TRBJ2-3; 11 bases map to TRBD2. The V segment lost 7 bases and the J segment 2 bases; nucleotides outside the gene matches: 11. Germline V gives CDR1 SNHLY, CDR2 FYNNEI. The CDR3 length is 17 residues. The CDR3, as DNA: TGTGCCAGCAAGACTAGCGGGACGGTGGAACACACAGATACGCAGTATTTT. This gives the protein CASKTSGTVEHTDTQYF.

CDR3 DNA: TGTGCCAGCAGTGTCAGCGGGACCGCCTACGAGCAGTACTTC. Translation gives CASSVSGTAYEQYF. The chain joins TRBV2 to TRBJ2-7; 7 nucleotides line up with TRBD2. The junction had 5 bases not matched to a gene; V was cut back by 4 bases and J by 2 bases. CDR3 length: 14 residues. CDR1 is SNHLY, CDR2 FYNNEI, per germline. The full variable domain, rest sourced from reference TRBV2 and TRBJ2-7, is EPEVTQTPSHQVTQMGQEVILRCVPISNHLYFYWYRQILGQKVEFLVSFYNNEISEKSEIFDDQFSVERPDGSNFTLKIRSTKLEDSAMYFCASSVSGTAYEQYFGPGTRLTVT.

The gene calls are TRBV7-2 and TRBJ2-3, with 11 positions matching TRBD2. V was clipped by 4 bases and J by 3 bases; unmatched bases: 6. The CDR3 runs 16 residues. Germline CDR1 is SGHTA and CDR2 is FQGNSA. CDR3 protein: CASSSISGGATDTQYF. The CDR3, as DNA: TGTGCCAGCAGCTCCATTAGCGGGGGGGCAACAGATACGCAGTATTTT.

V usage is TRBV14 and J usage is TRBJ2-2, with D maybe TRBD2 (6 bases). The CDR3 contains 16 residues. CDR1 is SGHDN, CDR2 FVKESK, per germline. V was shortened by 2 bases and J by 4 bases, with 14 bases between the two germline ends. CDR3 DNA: TGTGCCAGCAGCCAACTTGGGGCGGGGACCACCGGGGAGCTGTTTTTT. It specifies CASSQLGAGTTGELFF.

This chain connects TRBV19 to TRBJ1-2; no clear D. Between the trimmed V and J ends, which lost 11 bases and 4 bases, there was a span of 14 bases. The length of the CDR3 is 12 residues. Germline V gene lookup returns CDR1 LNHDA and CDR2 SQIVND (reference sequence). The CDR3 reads CAGLLRGYGYTF. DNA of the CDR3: TGTGCCGGTCTGTTGCGGGGCTATGGCTACACCTTC. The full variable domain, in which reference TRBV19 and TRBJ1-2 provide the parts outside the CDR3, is DGGITQSPKYLFRKEGQNVTLSCEQNLNHDAMYWYRQDPGQGLRLIYYSQIVNDFQKGDIAEGYSVSREKKESFPLTVTSAQKNPTAFYLCAGLLRGYGYTFGSGTRLTVV.

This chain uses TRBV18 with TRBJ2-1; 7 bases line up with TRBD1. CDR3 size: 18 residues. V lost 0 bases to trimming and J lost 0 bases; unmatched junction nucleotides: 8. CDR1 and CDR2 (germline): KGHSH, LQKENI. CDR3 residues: CASSPPAGGKSSYNEQFF. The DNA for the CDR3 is TGTGCCAGCTCACCACCGGCAGGGGGTAAAAGCTCCTACAATGAGCAGTTCTTC.

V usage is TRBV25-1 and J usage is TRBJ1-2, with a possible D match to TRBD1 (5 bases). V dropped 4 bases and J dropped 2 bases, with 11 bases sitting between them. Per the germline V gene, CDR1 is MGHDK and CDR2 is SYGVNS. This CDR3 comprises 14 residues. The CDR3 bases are TGTGCCAGCAGTGCCTACAGGTCCAACTATGGCTACACCTTC. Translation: CASSAYRSNYGYTF.

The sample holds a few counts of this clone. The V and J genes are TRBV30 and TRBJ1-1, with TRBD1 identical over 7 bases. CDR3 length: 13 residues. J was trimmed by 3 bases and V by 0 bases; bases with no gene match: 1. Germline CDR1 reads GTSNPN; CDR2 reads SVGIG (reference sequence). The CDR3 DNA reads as TGTGCCTGGAGTGTGGGACAGCACACTGAAGCTTTCTTT. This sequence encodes CAWSVGQHTEAFF. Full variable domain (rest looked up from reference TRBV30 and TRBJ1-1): SQTIHQWPATLVQPVGSPLSLECTVEGTSNPNLYWYRQAAGRGLQLLFYSVGIGQISSEVPQNLSASRPQDRQFILSSKKLLLSDSGFYLCAWSVGQHTEAFFGQGTRLTVV.

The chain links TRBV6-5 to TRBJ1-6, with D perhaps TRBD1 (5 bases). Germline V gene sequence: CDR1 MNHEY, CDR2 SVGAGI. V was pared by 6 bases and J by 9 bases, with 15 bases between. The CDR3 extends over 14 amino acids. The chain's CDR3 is CASRGLMGFSPLHF. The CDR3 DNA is TGTGCCAGCAGGGGGCTTATGGGGTTTTCACCCCTCCACTTT.

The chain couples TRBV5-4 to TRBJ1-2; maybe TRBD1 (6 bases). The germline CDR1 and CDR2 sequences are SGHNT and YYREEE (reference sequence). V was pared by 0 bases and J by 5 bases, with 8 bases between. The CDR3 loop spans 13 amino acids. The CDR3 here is CASSLEGGYGYTF. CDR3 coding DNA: TGTGCCAGCAGCTTGGAGGGGGGGTATGGCTACACCTTC.

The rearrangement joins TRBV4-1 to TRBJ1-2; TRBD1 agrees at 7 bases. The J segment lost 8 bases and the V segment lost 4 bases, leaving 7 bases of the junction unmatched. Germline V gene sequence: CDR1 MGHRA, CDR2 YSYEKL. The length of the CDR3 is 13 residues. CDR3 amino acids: CASSRGDSAGYTF. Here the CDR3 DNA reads TGCGCCAGCAGCCGAGGGGACAGCGCGGGCTACACCTTC.

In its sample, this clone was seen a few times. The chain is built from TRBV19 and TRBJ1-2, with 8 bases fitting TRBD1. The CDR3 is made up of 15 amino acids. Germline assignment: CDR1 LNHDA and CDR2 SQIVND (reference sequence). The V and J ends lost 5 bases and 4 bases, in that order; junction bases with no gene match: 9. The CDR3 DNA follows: TGTGCCAGTAGTTCGGCCAGGGGGCACGGCTATGGCTACACCTTC. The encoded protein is CASSSARGHGYGYTF.

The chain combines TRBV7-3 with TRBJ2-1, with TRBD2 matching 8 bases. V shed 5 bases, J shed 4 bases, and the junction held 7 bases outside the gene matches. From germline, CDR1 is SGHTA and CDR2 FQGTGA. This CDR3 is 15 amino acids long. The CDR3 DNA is TGTGCCAGCAGCCCCTCAGGGACTAGTTACAATGAGCAGTTCTTC. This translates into CASSPSGTSYNEQFF. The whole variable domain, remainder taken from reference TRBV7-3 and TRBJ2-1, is GAGVSQTPSNKVTEKGKYVELRCDPISGHTALYWYRQSLGQGPEFLIYFQGTGAADDSGLPNDRFFAVRPEGSVSTLKIQRTERGDSAVYLCASSPSGTSYNEQFFGPGTRLTVL.

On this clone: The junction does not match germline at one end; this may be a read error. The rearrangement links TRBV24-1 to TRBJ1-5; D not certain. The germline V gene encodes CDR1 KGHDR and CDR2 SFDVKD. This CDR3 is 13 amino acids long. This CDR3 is CATGTGSNQAQHF. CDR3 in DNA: TGTGCCACCGGAACTGGGTCTAATCAGGCCCAGCATTTT.